This T cell receptor beta chain was observed in a study of chemoradiotherapy in HPV16-positive cancers. Germline assignment: CDR1 SGHRS and CDR2 YFSETQ. Trimming removed 4 bases from V and 2 bases from J, with 21 bases in between. The CDR3 contains 18 residues. TCRdb keeps only in-frame clones here, not all; method: immunoSEQ multiplex PCR. Its listing shows fewer than 25 clones. The sequencing used tumor tissue, collected from a patient who underwent chemoradiotherapy. V usage is TRBV5-1 and J usage is TRBJ2-2, with D perhaps TRBD1 (6 bases). The origin of this receptor is a human donor with HPV-associated anogenital cancer. The CDR3 sequence is CASSPRLVTGDNTGELFF. The CDR3 DNA reads as TGCGCCAGCAGCCCGAGGTTGGTGACAGGAGATAACACCGGGGAGCTGTTTTTT.